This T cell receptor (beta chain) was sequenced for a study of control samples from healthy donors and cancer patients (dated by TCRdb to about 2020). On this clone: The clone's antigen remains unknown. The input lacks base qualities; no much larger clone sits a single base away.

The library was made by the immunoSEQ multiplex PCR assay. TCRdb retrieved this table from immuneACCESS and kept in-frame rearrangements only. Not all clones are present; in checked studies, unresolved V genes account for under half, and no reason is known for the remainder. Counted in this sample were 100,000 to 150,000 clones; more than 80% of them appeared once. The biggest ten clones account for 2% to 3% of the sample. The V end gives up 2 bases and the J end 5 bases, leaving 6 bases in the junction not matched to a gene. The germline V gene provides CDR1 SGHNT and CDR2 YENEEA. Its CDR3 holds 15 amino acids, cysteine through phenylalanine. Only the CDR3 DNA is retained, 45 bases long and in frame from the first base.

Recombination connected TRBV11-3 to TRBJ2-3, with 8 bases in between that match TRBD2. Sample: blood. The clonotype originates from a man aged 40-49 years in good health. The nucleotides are TGTGCCAGCAGCTTACGGGGGGGCATTCAAGATACGCAGTATTTT. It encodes CASSLRGGIQDTQYF.